The 25 T cell receptor beta chains below come from one sample, sequenced in a study of T cells in Graves' hyperthyroidism and ophthalmopathy (dated by TCRdb to the late 2010s). The library was obtained by multiplex PCR. The sequencer was an Illumina HiSeq 2000. TCR beta CDR3 regions were amplified from RNA transcripts. The first round of RT-PCR for the TCR CDR3 was performed with the HTBI primer set and the Qiagen OneStep RT-PCR kit. TCRdb redid the processing of the public reads, applying fastp at Q25 and MiXCR, and retained in-frame beta chains. Every CDR3 protein is listed once, alongside the most common genes and DNA of its rows. Counted in this sample were around 340,000 distinct CDR3 sequences; 15% to 20% of them appeared once. The ten largest account for around a third of the sample. The sequenced sample was blood. The receptors here all came from a woman in her twenties or thirties with Graves' hyperthyroidism that later progressed to Graves' ophthalmopathy.

Ten or more counts support this clonotype. The chain is built from TRBV9 and TRBJ2-2; the D gene is possibly TRBD1 (5 bases). Trimming pared 0 bases from V and 0 bases from J, leaving 6 bases between. CDR3 length: 15 amino acids. CDR1 is SGDLS and CDR2 is YYNGEE in the germline V gene. CDR3 nucleotide sequence: TGTGCCAGCAGCGTAGAAGGGGCGAACACCGGGGAGCTGTTTTTT. Amino acids: CASSVEGANTGELFF.

This clonotype has a count of ten or more. The J gene is TRBJ2-7, the V gene TRBV2, with 14 bases aligning to TRBD2. This CDR3 is 14 amino acids long. Germline values: CDR1 SNHLY, CDR2 FYNNEI. J was trimmed by 3 bases and V by 6 bases; bases with no gene match: 1. CDR3 in amino acids: CASRTSGGGYEQYF. CDR3 DNA sequence: TGTGCCAGCAGGACTAGCGGGGGGGGCTACGAGCAGTACTTC.

This clonotype came up a few times. The chain combines TRBV7-8 with TRBJ2-4; 10 bases are shared with TRBD2. The CDR3 covers 18 residues. Germline CDR1 reads SGHVS; CDR2 reads FQNEAQ. V shed 0 bases, J shed 6 bases, and the junction held 11 bases outside the gene matches. The CDR3 DNA sequence: TGTGCCAGCAGCTTAGCAGAGCGGGGGGGCCCCTTAAGAAACATTCAGTACTTC. The encoded protein is CASSLAERGGPLRNIQYF.

The table lists this clonotype with many counts. A read error may produce the germline difference seen at one junction end. The CDR3 sequence is CASSFGFAETQYF. CDR3 coding DNA: TGTGCTAGCAGCTTCGGCTTCGCGGAGACCCAGTACTTC. The chain employs TRBV7-7 and TRBJ2-5; D gene unclear. CDR1 SSHAT and CDR2 FNYEAQ come from the germline V gene (reference sequence). The CDR3 is 13 amino acids.

This clonotype was counted many times. V usage is TRBV10-3 and J usage is TRBJ2-3; 8 bases are a match to TRBD2. V gave up 10 bases and J gave up 4 bases; unmatched junction bases: 13. Per germline, CDR1 ENHRY and CDR2 SYGVKD. The CDR3 covers 15 residues. CDR3 residues: CATVPLAGPADTQYF. The CDR3 nucleotides read TGTGCCACCGTGCCCCTAGCGGGCCCGGCAGATACGCAGTATTTT.

In this sample, this clonotype turned up many times. The chain employs TRBV28 and TRBJ2-1; TRBD2 aligns across 8 bases. CDR3 size: 21 residues. V was pared by 5 bases and J by 5 bases, with 26 bases of the junction left unmatched. Germline values: CDR1 MDHEN, CDR2 SYDVKM. The CDR3 loop is CASSGTGGPTVSKSVNNEQFF. The CDR3 bases are TGTGCCAGCAGTGGGACGGGAGGGCCTACCGTAAGCAAGTCCGTGAACAATGAGCAGTTCTTC.

This clonotype was seen ten or more times. The chain combines TRBV11-2 with TRBJ1-5, with 7 bases that match TRBD1. The CDR3 length is 15 residues. Germline loops: CDR1 SGHAT, CDR2 FQNNGV. The V segment lost 3 bases and the J segment 3 bases; nucleotides outside the gene matches: 5. Written as DNA, the CDR3 is TGTGCCAGCAGCTTGGGACAGCAGGCCAATCAGCCCCAGCATTTT. This translates into CASSLGQQANQPQHF.

This clonotype was observed at least ten times. This chain joins TRBV3-1 and TRBJ2-4; D unresolved. In germline, CDR1 is LGHDT, CDR2 YNNKEL (reference sequence). The CDR3 consists of 14 residues. V was shortened by 1 base and J by 7 bases, with 11 bases between the two germline ends. The CDR3, as DNA: TGTGCCAGCAGCCAAGGGCCAGCCGCGAACATTCAGTACTTC. It specifies CASSQGPAANIQYF.

This clonotype showed up many times. This rearrangement joins TRBV6-1 to TRBJ1-1, with 8 bases fitting TRBD1. V trimming: 6 bases; J trimming: 2 bases; junction bases outside the gene matches: 17. Germline V CDR1 and CDR2: MNHNS, SASEGT. The CDR3 has 18 amino acids. The CDR3 DNA follows: TGTGCCAGCAGACTCTCAGGGGGCAGGAGTTTAATCAACACTGAAGCTTTCTTT. It is translated as CASRLSGGRSLINTEAFF.

This clonotype came up a few times. The chain links TRBV5-1 to TRBJ1-2; D gene unclear. Per germline, CDR1 SGHRS and CDR2 YFSETQ. The CDR3 contains 16 residues. Trimming left V 0 bases short and J 4 bases short, with 16 bases between. CDR3 residues: CASSLESGDSPYGYTF. The CDR3 DNA sequence: TGCGCCAGCAGCTTGGAGTCCGGGGATTCCCCCTATGGCTACACCTTC.

The V call is TRBV29-1, the J call TRBJ2-5; either TRBD1 or TRBD2 may fit D (5 bases each). This CDR3 region has 15 residues. The germline gives CDR1 SQVTM, CDR2 ANQGSEA. V lost 6 bases and J lost 3, with 20 bases in between. The CDR3 bases are TGCAGCGTCGGAGAAACCGGGACGGAGGAAGAGACCCAGTACTTC. Protein: CSVGETGTEEETQYF.

The genes are TRBV6-6 and TRBJ1-4; D remains unclear. The V end lost 0 bases, the J end lost 0 bases, and 5 bases lay between the germline ends. The CDR3 has 15 residues. Germline loops: CDR1 MNHNY, CDR2 SVGAGI (reference sequence). The CDR3 region is CASSYSGATNEKLFF. The DNA for the CDR3 is TGTGCCAGCAGTTACTCAGGTGCAACTAATGAAAAACTGTTTTTT.

This clonotype was detected a few times. The chain recombines TRBV6-1 with TRBJ1-2; 8 nucleotides line up with TRBD1. The CDR3 runs 13 residues. V trimming: 6 bases; J trimming: 7 bases; junction bases outside the gene matches: 7. Germline loops: CDR1 MNHNS, CDR2 SASEGT. The CDR3 nucleotides are TGTGCCAGCAGCTCCAGGGGGCGCCTTGGCTACACCTTC. Amino acid sequence: CASSSRGRLGYTF.

As DNA, the CDR3 is TGTGCCAGCAGTTTTGCCCTGTCCAATGAGCAGTTCTTC. This encodes CASSFALSNEQFF. The chain joins TRBV12-3 or TRBV12-4 to TRBJ2-1; D uncertain. Between the trimmed V and J ends, which lost 3 bases and 6 bases, there was a span of 9 bases. The CDR3 is 13 residues long.

This clonotype was picked up a small number of times. The CDR3 DNA is TGTGCCAGCAGTGAAGATTGGGGAGGGACGCAGTATTTT. Its translation is CASSEDWGGTQYF. The chain has TRBV6-1 and TRBJ2-3; 7 nucleotides align to TRBD2. The CDR3 consists of 13 residues. Trimming at V came to 1 base and at J to 9 bases, leaving 4 bases not matched to a gene. CDR1 and CDR2 (germline): MNHNS, SASEGT.

The V call is TRBV20-1, the J call TRBJ2-1; maybe TRBD1 (6 bases). The V gene lost 7 bases and the J gene lost 8 bases, with 18 bases spanning the gap. CDR1 is DFQATT and CDR2 is SNEGSKA in the germline V gene (reference sequence). This CDR3 contains 13 residues. The CDR3 protein is CSGGLRRSDEQFF. DNA for the CDR3: TGCAGTGGGGGGCTTCGGAGGTCGGATGAGCAGTTCTTC.

This clonotype appeared many times. The chain combines TRBV28 with TRBJ1-6, with 8 bases identical to TRBD1. Trimming at V came to 6 bases and at J to 8 bases, leaving 15 bases not matched to a gene. The germline V gene has CDR1 MDHEN and CDR2 SYDVKM. The CDR3 loop spans 17 amino acids. CDR3 DNA: TGTGCCAGCAGCCCCCATCGGCAGGGGGCGTGGGATTCACCCCTCCACTTT. Translated: CASSPHRQGAWDSPLHF.

This clonotype was seen ten or more times. This rearrangement joins TRBV27 to TRBJ1-1; D perhaps matches TRBD1 (5 bases). Germline V lookup: CDR1 MNHEY, CDR2 SMNVEV (reference sequence). V shed 3 bases and J shed 0 bases, with 17 bases lying between them. This CDR3 contains 17 residues. CDR3 in amino acids: CASSFGRGPYMNTEAFF. DNA for the CDR3: TGTGCCAGCAGTTTCGGGAGGGGTCCCTACATGAACACTGAAGCTTTCTTT.

In this sample, this clonotype turned up many times. The chain links TRBV29-1 to TRBJ1-3; no definite D call. Germline lookup yields CDR1 SQVTM and CDR2 ANQGSEA. CDR3 length equals 15 residues. Trimming took off 0 bases at V and 0 bases at J, with 9 bases between the two ends. The CDR3 spells CSVEDFGVSGNTIYF. The CDR3 DNA follows: TGCAGCGTTGAAGATTTTGGCGTCTCTGGAAACACCATATATTTT.

V is TRBV4-1 and J is TRBJ1-3, with 8 positions matching TRBD1. Germline V gene data show CDR1 as MGHRA and CDR2 as YSYEKL. Trimming cost V 2 bases and J 0 bases; bases outside gene matches: 15. This CDR3 has 20 amino acids. CDR3 DNA sequence: TGCGCCAGCAGCCAAAGAGGACAGGGCTTCTCGTTGTCCTCTGGAAACACCATATATTTT. Protein sequence: CASSQRGQGFSLSSGNTIYF.

The V call is TRBV12-3 or TRBV12-4, the J call TRBJ1-5; D unresolved. V lost 6 bases to trimming and J lost 7 bases, with 16 bases between them. The CDR3 is 14 amino acids. The CDR3 DNA sequence: TGTGCCAGCAGCCTAGACCCAGCATCGCAGCCCCAGCATTTT. This translates into CASSLDPASQPQHF.

This clonotype was counted ten times or more. This chain connects TRBV6-1 to TRBJ1-2; tentative D call: TRBD1 (5 bases). The CDR3 is 12 amino acids. Germline lookup yields CDR1 MNHNS and CDR2 SASEGT. CDR3 in amino acids: CATQGTNYGYTF. The CDR3 region has the DNA TGTGCGACCCAGGGTACCAACTATGGCTACACCTTC.

This clonotype was seen ten or more times. The V call is TRBV27, the J call TRBJ2-2; 10 nucleotides agree with TRBD1. The CDR3 extends over 15 amino acids. V shed 5 bases, J shed 8 bases, and the junction held 8 bases outside the gene matches. Germline CDR1 MNHEY, CDR2 SMNVEV (reference sequence). The CDR3 DNA is TGTGCCAGCAGTACCGGGACAGGGGCCGGGGGGGAGCTGTTTTTT. Its translation is CASSTGTGAGGELFF.

This clonotype was detected many times. The chain has TRBV3-1 and TRBJ2-7, with D unresolved. This CDR3 has 13 residues. CDR1 LGHDT and CDR2 YNNKEL come from the germline V gene (reference sequence). V was trimmed by 0 bases and J by 3 bases, leaving 6 bases between them. The CDR3 bases are TGTGCCAGCAGCCAAGAATACAGCTACGAGCAGTACTTC. This encodes CASSQEYSYEQYF.

At least ten counts were recorded for this clonotype. The chain is built from TRBV11-2 and TRBJ2-7; D ambiguous. Trimming removed 3 bases from V and 4 bases from J, with 7 bases in between. This CDR3 is 12 amino acids long. Germline CDR1 reads SGHAT; CDR2 reads FQNNGV. CDR3 in DNA: TGTGCCAGCAGCTTCCTAACTTACGAGCAGTACTTC. Amino acids: CASSFLTYEQYF.